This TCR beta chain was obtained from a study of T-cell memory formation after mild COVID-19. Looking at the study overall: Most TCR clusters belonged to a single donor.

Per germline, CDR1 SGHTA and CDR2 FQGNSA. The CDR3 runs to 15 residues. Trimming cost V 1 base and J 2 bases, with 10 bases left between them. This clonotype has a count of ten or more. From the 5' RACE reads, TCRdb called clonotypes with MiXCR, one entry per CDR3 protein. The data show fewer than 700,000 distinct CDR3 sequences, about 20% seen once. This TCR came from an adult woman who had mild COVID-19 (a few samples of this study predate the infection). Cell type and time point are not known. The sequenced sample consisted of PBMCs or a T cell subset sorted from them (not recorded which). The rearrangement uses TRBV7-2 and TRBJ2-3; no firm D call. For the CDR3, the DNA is TGTGCCAGCAGCTTAGGTTTGGCGGCCACAGATACGCAGTATTTT. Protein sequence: CASSLGLAATDTQYF.